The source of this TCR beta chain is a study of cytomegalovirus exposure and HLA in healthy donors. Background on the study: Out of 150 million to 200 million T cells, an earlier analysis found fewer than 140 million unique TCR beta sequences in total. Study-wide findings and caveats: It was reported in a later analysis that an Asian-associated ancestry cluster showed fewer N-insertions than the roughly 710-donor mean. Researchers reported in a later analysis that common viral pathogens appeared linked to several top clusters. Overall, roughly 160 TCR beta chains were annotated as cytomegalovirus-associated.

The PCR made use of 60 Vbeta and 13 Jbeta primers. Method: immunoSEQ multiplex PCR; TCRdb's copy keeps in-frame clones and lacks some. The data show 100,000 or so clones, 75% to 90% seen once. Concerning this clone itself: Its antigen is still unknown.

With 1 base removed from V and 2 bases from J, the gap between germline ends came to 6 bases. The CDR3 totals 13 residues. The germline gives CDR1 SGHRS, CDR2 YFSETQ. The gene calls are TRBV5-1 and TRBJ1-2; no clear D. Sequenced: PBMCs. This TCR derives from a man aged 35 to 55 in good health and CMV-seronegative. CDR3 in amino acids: CASSLRLNYGYTF. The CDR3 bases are TGCGCCAGCAGCTTGAGACTCAACTATGGCTACACCTTC.